Following are 18 T cell receptor beta chains from one sample sequenced in a study of CD8+ T cells in alopecia areata. Extraction of RNA preceded its reverse transcription into cDNA, which served as the sequencing template. This table comes from immunoSEQ multiplex PCR, and its TCRdb copy is limited to in-frame clones, with some not included. The sample holds some 200,000 clones, around 60% seen once. The source material was CD4+ T cells sorted from blood, sampled at week 0. Receptor source: a human donor with alopecia areata.

The chain combines TRBV12-5 with TRBJ1-6; a weak D match, TRBD1 (5 bases). The CDR3 contains 13 residues. V lost 5 bases and J 9 bases, leaving 11 bases between the germline ends. In germline, CDR1 is LGHNT, CDR2 FRNRAP. CDR3 DNA: TGTGCTAGTGGTCCCGGGGCCGGTTCACCCCTCCACTTT. Protein product: CASGPGAGSPLHF. Looking up the rest from reference TRBV12-5 and TRBJ1-6 gives the full variable domain: DARVTQTPRHKVTEMGQEVTMRCQPILGHNTVFWYRQTMMQGLELLAYFRNRAPLDDSGMPKDRFSAEMPDATLATLKIQPSEPRDSAVYFCASGPGAGSPLHFGNGTRLTVT.

The V gene is TRBV30, the J gene TRBJ1-1; no reliable D call. The germline gives CDR1 GTSNPN, CDR2 SVGIG (reference sequence). CDR3 length equals 15 residues. Deletions cut 0 bases from V and 4 bases from J, with 15 bases between. The CDR3 DNA follows: TGTGCCTGGAGTGTATACGGAGGCTTGAGCACTGAAGCTTTCTTT. Translated, it gives CAWSVYGGLSTEAFF. The full variable domain, its missing parts supplied by reference TRBV30 and TRBJ1-1, is SQTIHQWPATLVQPVGSPLSLECTVEGTSNPNLYWYRQAAGRGLQLLFYSVGIGQISSEVPQNLSASRPQDRQFILSSKKLLLSDSGFYLCAWSVYGGLSTEAFFGQGTRLTVV.

This clone occurred a few times. The CDR3 protein is CAWSEALALLSNSPLHF. The CDR3 nucleotides are TGTGCCTGGAGTGAGGCCCTGGCCCTACTGAGCAATTCACCCCTCCACTTT. The chain is built from TRBV30 and TRBJ1-6; unclear D gene. The CDR3 is made up of 17 amino acids. V was shortened by 1 base and J by 7 bases, with 20 bases between the two germline ends. Germline loops: CDR1 GTSNPN, CDR2 SVGIG (reference sequence).

V and J are TRBV30 and TRBJ1-5, with 7 bases matching TRBD1. Germline V gives CDR1 GTSNPN, CDR2 SVGIG (reference sequence). The CDR3 length is 16 residues. J was trimmed by 6 bases and V by 3 bases; bases with no gene match: 14. The chain's CDR3 is CAWSGGDRIRGQPQHF. The CDR3 DNA reads TGTGCCTGGAGCGGGGGGGACAGAATCCGTGGTCAGCCCCAGCATTTT.

The gene calls are TRBV10-3 and TRBJ1-1; D may be TRBD1 (5 bases). The CDR3 extends over 13 amino acids. Germline lookup yields CDR1 ENHRY and CDR2 SYGVKD. Deletions cut 0 bases from V and 9 bases from J, with 11 bases between. The CDR3 region is CAISESPTGQAFF. The CDR3 coding sequence is TGTGCCATCAGTGAGTCTCCGACGGGACAAGCTTTCTTT.

This clone was detected only once. The V call is TRBV30, the J call TRBJ2-2; perhaps TRBD2 as D (5 bases). CDR1 and CDR2 from the germline V gene are GTSNPN and SVGIG (reference sequence). V gave up 1 base and J gave up 1 base, with 7 bases separating them. This CDR3 is built from 14 residues. This chain's CDR3 is CAWSAGKNTGELFF. The CDR3 region has the DNA TGTGCCTGGAGTGCGGGGAAGAACACCGGGGAGCTGTTTTTT.

The rearrangement links TRBV7-3 to TRBJ2-7, with D hard to call. Per the germline V gene, CDR1 is SGHTA and CDR2 is FQGTGA. V gave up 4 bases and J gave up 6 bases, with 16 bases separating them. CDR3 length equals 14 residues. The CDR3 here is CASSSADPTSEQYF. The CDR3 coding sequence is TGTGCCAGCAGCTCCGCGGACCCTACCTCCGAGCAGTACTTC.

The chain joins TRBV19 to TRBJ2-6, with no clear D. V shed 6 bases and J shed 1 base, with 7 bases lying between them. This CDR3 region has 14 residues. Germline CDR1 is LNHDA and CDR2 is SQIVND (reference sequence). The CDR3 loop is CASRDKSGANVLTF. DNA of the CDR3: TGTGCCAGTAGAGACAAGTCTGGGGCCAACGTCCTGACTTTC.

This clone was observed a few times. The chain is built from TRBV5-1 and TRBJ1-6; no firm D call. This CDR3 region has 15 residues. The germline V gene has CDR1 SGHRS and CDR2 YFSETQ. Deletions cut 7 bases from V and 7 bases from J, with 18 bases between. The CDR3 DNA reads as TGCGCCAGCCGCAACAGCCTTCCATCCAATTCACCCCTCCACTTT. Residues: CASRNSLPSNSPLHF.

V gene TRBV30 combines with J gene TRBJ1-2, with 9 bases identical to TRBD1. CDR1 and CDR2 from the germline V gene are GTSNPN and SVGIG (reference sequence). The CDR3 consists of 15 residues. J was trimmed by 8 bases and V by 1 base; bases with no gene match: 11. The CDR3 reads CAWSGLGQGIGGYTF. The CDR3 nucleotides read TGTGCCTGGAGTGGCCTTGGACAGGGGATAGGAGGCTACACCTTC.

The chain uses TRBV19 and TRBJ2-3; D is undetermined. From germline, CDR1 is LNHDA and CDR2 SQIVND (reference sequence). This CDR3 contains 13 residues. The V gene lost 4 bases and the J gene lost 4 bases, with 9 bases spanning the gap. CDR3 sequence: CASSTQKADTQYF. The CDR3 DNA follows: TGTGCCAGTAGTACCCAAAAAGCAGATACGCAGTATTTT.

The rearrangement uses TRBV7-9 and TRBJ2-7; 7 bases align to TRBD1. The germline V gene has CDR1 SEHNR and CDR2 FQNEAQ (reference sequence). V lost 8 bases to trimming and J lost 1 base; unmatched junction nucleotides: 8. There are 14 residues in the CDR3. This CDR3 reads CASGENRGSYEQYF. The CDR3, as DNA: TGTGCCAGCGGGGAGAACAGGGGTTCCTACGAGCAGTACTTC.

This clone was seen only a few times. The chain couples TRBV29-1 to TRBJ1-1; no firm D call. CDR3 length: 12 amino acids. Trimming removed 6 bases from V and 0 bases from J, with 8 bases in between. Germline V gene sequence: CDR1 SQVTM, CDR2 ANQGSEA. The CDR3 bases are TGCAGCGTATACCAGGTGAACACTGAAGCTTTCTTT. Protein sequence: CSVYQVNTEAFF.

In regard to this clone: The sample carries other DNA sequences with the same CDR3. The rearrangement joins TRBV5-1 to TRBJ1-1; D is unclear. This CDR3 is built from 11 residues. Trimming left V 5 bases short and J 3 bases short, with 5 bases between. The germline CDR1 and CDR2 sequences are SGHRS and YFSETQ. The CDR3 loop reads CASSLDTEAFF. In DNA, the CDR3 is TGCGCCAGCAGTCTTGACACTGAAGCTTTCTTT.

The gene calls are TRBV29-1 and TRBJ2-2; TRBD1 might be the D (6 bases). Trimming pared 6 bases from V and 2 bases from J, leaving 13 bases between. Germline V lookup: CDR1 SQVTM, CDR2 ANQGSEA. This CDR3 is 14 amino acids long. CDR3 loop: CSVRDGTNTGELFF. DNA for the CDR3: TGCAGCGTAAGGGACGGGACAAACACCGGGGAGCTGTTTTTT.

The V and J genes are TRBV29-1 and TRBJ2-5; possible D gene TRBD2, 6 bases. The CDR3 runs 11 residues. Germline V lookup: CDR1 SQVTM, CDR2 ANQGSEA. CDR3 DNA sequence: TGCAGTTCAGGGAGGCAAGAGACCCAGTACTTC. Translated, it gives CSSGRQETQYF.

This clone was observed a handful of times. This chain connects TRBV4-2 to TRBJ1-4; maybe TRBD1 (5 bases). This CDR3 is 15 amino acids long. V was trimmed by 0 bases and J by 8 bases, leaving 13 bases between them. Germline V gene sequence: CDR1 LGHNA, CDR2 YNFKEQ. The CDR3 DNA reads TGTGCCAGCAGCCAAGAGGGGCAGGGAGCGGAAAAACTGTTTTTT. Translation gives CASSQEGQGAEKLFF.

This clone was found a few times. The chain combines TRBV7-9 with TRBJ1-1; TRBD1 might be the D (5 bases). The CDR3 consists of 14 residues. The V gene's germline CDR1 is SEHNR and CDR2 FQNEAQ (reference sequence). Trimming stripped 0 bases from V and 6 bases from J, with 11 bases between. The CDR3 coding sequence is TGTGCCAGCAGCTTAGCCAGGGAGGGACCTGAAGCTTTCTTT. Translating it yields CASSLAREGPEAFF.